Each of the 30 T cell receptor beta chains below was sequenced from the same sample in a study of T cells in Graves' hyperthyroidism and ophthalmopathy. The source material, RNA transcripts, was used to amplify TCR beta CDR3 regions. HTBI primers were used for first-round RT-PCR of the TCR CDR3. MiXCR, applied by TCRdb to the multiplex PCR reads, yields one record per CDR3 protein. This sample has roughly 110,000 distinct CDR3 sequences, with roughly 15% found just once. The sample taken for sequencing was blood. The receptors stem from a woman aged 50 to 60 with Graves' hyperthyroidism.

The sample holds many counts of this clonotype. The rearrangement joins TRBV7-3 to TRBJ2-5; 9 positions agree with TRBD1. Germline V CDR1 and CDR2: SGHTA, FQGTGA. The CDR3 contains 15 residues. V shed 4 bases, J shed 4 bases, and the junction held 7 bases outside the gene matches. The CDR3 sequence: CASSSTGGGRETQYF. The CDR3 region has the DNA TGTGCCAGCAGCTCAACAGGGGGCGGTAGAGAGACCCAGTACTTC.

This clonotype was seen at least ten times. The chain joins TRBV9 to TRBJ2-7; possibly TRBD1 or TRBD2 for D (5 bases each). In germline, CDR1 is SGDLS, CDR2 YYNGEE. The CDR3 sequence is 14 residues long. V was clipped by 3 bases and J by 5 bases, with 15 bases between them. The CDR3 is CASSGGDLGDEQYF. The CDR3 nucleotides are TGTGCCAGCAGCGGTGGGGACCTAGGGGACGAGCAGTACTTC.

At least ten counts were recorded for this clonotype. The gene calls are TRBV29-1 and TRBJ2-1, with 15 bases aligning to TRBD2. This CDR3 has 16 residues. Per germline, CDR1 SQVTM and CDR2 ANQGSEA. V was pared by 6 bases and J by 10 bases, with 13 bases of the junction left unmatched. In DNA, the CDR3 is TGCAGCGTATCGCCGACCGGGACTAGCGGGAGGAACGAGCAGTTCTTC. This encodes CSVSPTGTSGRNEQFF.

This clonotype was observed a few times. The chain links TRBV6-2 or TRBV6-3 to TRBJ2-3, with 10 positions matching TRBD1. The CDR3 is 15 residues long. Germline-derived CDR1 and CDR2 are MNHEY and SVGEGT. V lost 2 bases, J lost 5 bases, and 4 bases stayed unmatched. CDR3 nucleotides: TGTGCCAGCAGTTACACGGGACAGGGGCGAGATACGCAGTATTTT. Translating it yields CASSYTGQGRDTQYF.

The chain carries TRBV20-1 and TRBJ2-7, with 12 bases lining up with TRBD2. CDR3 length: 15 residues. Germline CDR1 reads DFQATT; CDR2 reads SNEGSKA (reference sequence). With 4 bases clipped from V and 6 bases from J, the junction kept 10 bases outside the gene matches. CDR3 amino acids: CSAMDLAGGPAEQYV. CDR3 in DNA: TGCAGTGCTATGGACCTAGCGGGAGGGCCCGCCGAGCAGTACGTC.

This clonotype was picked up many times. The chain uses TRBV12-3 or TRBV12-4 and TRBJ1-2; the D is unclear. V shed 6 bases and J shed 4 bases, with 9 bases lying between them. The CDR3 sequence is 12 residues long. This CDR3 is CASSRDLYGYTF. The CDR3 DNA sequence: TGTGCCAGCAGCCGAGACCTCTATGGCTACACCTTC.

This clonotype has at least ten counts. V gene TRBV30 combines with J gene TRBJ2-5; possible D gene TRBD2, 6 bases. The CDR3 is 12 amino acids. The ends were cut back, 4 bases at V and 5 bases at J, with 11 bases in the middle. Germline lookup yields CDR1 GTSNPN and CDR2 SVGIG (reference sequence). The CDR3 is CAWMGGVETQYF. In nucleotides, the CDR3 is TGTGCCTGGATGGGGGGAGTGGAGACCCAGTACTTC.

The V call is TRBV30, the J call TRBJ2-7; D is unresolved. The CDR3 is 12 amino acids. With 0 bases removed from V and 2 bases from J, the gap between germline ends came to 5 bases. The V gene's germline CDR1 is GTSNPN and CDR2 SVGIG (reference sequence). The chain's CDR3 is CAWSVSPYEQYF. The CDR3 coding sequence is TGTGCCTGGAGTGTCAGCCCCTACGAGCAGTACTTC. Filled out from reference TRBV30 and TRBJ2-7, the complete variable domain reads SQTIHQWPATLVQPVGSPLSLECTVEGTSNPNLYWYRQAAGRGLQLLFYSVGIGQISSEVPQNLSASRPQDRQFILSSKKLLLSDSGFYLCAWSVSPYEQYFGPGTRLTVT.

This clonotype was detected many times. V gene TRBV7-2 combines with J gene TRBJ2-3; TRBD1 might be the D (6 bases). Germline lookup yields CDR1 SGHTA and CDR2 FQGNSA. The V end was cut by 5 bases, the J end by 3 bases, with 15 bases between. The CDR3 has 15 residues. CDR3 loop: CASSPGAITTDTQYF. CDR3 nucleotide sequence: TGTGCCAGCAGCCCAGGGGCCATCACGACAGATACGCAGTATTTT.

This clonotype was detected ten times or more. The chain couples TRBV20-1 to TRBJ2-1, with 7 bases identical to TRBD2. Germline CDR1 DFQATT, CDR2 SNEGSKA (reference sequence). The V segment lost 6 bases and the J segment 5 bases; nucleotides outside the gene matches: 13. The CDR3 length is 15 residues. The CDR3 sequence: CSASAGDRINNEQFF. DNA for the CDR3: TGCAGTGCAAGCGCGGGAGATCGGATTAACAATGAGCAGTTCTTC.

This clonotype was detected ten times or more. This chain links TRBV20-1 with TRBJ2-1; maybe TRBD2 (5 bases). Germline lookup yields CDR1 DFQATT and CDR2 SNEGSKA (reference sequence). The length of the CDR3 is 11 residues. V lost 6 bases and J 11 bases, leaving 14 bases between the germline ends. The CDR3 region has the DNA TGCAGTGCGCAGGAGGTGGGCCAGCAGTTCTTC. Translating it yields CSAQEVGQQFF.

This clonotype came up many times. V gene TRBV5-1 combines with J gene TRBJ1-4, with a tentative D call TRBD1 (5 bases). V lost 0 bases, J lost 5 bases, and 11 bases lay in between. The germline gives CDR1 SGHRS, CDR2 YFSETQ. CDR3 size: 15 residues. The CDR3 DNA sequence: TGCGCCAGCAGCTTGGAAGGGGCGGTGAATGAAAAACTGTTTTTT. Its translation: CASSLEGAVNEKLFF.

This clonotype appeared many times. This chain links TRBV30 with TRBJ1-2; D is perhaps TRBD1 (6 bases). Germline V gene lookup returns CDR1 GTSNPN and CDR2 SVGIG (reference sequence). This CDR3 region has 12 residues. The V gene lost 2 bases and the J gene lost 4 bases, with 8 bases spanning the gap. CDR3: CAWSTGIYGYTF. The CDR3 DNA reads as TGTGCCTGGAGTACAGGGATCTATGGCTACACCTTC.

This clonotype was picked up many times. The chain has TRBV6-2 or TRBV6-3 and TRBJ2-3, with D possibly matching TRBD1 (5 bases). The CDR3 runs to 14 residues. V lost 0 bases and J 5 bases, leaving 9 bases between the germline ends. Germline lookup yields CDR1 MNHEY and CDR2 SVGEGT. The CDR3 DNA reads TGTGCCAGCAGTTACTCAAGACAGAAAGATACGCAGTATTTT. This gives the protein CASSYSRQKDTQYF.

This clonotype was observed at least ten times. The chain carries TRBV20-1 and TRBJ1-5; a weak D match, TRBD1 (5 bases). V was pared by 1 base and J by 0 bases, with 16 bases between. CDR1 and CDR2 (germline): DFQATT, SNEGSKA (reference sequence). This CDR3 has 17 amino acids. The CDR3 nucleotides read TGCAGTGCTAGAGCCGGGACGAACAAAAATAGCAATCAGCCCCAGCATTTT. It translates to CSARAGTNKNSNQPQHF.

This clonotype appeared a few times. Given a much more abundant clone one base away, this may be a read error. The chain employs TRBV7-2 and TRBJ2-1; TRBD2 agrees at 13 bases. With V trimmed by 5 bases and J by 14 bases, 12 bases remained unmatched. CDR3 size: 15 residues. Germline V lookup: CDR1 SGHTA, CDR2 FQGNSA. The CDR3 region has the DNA TGTACCAGCAGCCCCAGCCCACTAGCGGGGGGGGTTGAGTTCTTC. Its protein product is CTSSPSPLAGGVEFF.

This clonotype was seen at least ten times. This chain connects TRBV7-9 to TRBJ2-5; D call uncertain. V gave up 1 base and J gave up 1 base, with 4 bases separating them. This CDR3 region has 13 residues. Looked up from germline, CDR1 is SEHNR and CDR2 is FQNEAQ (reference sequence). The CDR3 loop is CASSLGPQETQYF. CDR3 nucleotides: TGTGCCAGCAGCTTAGGGCCCCAAGAGACCCAGTACTTC. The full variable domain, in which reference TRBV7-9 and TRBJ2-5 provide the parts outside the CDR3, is DTGVSQNPRHKITKRGQNVTFRCDPISEHNRLYWYRQTLGQGPEFLTYFQNEAQLEKSRLLSDRFSAERPKGSFSTLEIQRTEQGDSAMYLCASSLGPQETQYFGPGTRLLVL.

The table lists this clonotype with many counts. The chain's CDR3 is CATSSGLLYGYTF. The DNA for the CDR3 is TGTGCCACCAGTTCAGGGCTTCTGTATGGCTACACCTTC. The chain couples TRBV24-1 to TRBJ1-2; weak D call: TRBD1 (5 bases). V lost 6 bases to trimming and J lost 5 bases, with 12 bases between them. The CDR3 loop spans 13 amino acids. Germline CDR1 is KGHDR and CDR2 is SFDVKD.

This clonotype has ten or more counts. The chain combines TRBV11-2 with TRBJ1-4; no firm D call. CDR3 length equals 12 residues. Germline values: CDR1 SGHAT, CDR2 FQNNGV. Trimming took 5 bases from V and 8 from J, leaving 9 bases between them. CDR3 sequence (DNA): TGTGCCAGCAGCCCGGGCCCCGAAAAACTGTTTTTT. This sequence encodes CASSPGPEKLFF.

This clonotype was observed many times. CDR3 sequence (DNA): TGTGCCAGCTCATCGGGACAGGCCCATCAGCCCCAGCATTTT. Amino acid sequence: CASSSGQAHQPQHF. The chain links TRBV18 to TRBJ1-5; 8 bases fit TRBD1. The junction had 5 bases not matched to a gene; V was cut back by 5 bases and J by 5 bases. In germline, CDR1 is KGHSH, CDR2 LQKENI. The CDR3 totals 14 residues.

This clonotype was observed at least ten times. Here the CDR3 reads CASSTWTSLDEQFF. The CDR3 DNA sequence: TGTGCCAGCTCCACATGGACTAGCCTGGATGAGCAGTTCTTC. This sequence joins TRBV18 and TRBJ2-1, with 8 positions matching TRBD2. In germline, CDR1 is KGHSH, CDR2 LQKENI. The CDR3 is made up of 14 amino acids. V trimming: 6 bases; J trimming: 8 bases; junction bases outside the gene matches: 9. The full variable domain, with the rest looked up from reference TRBV18 and TRBJ2-1, is NAGVMQNPRHLVRRRGQEARLRCSPMKGHSHVYWYRQLPEEGLKFMVYLQKENIIDESGMPKERFSAEFPKEGPSILRIQQVVRGDSAAYFCASSTWTSLDEQFFGPGTRLTVL.

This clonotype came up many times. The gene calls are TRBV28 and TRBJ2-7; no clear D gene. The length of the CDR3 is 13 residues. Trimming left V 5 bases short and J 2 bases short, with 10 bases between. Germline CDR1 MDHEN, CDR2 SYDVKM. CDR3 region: CASSRTAAYEQYV. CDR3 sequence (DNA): TGTGCCAGCAGTCGGACGGCCGCCTACGAGCAGTACGTC.

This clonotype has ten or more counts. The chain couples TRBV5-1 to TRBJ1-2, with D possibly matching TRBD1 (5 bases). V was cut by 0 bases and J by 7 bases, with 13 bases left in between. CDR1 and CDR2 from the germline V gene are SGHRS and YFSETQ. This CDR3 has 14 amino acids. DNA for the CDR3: TGCGCCAGCAGCTTGGGGGGCAGTGCACCTGGCTACACCTTC. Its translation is CASSLGGSAPGYTF.

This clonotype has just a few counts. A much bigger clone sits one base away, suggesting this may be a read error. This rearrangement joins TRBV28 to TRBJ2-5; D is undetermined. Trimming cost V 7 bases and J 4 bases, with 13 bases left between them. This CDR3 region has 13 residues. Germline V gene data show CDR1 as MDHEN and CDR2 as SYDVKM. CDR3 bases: TGTGCCAGCACCCGAGACTTCCGAGAGACCCAGTACTTC. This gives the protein CASTRDFRETQYF.

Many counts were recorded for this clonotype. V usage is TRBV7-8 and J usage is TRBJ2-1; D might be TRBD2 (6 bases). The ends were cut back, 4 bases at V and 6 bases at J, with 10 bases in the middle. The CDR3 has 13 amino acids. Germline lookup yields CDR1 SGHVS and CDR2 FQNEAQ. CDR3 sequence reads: CASSSEGLNEQFF. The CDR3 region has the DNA TGTGCCAGCAGCTCGGAGGGCCTCAATGAGCAGTTCTTC.

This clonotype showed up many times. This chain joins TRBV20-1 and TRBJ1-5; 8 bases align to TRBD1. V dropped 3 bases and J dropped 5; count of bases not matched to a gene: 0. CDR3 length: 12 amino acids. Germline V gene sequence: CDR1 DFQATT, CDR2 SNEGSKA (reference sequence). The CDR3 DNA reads TGCAGTGCTAGGACAGGGGATCAGCCCCAGCATTTT. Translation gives CSARTGDQPQHF.

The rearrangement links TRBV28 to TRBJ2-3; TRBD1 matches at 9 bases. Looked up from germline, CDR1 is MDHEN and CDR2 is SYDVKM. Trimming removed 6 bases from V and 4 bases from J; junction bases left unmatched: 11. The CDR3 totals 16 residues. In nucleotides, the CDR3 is TGTGCCAGCAGCCTGACCGGGGGACAGGGCTCAGATACGCAGTATTTT. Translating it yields CASSLTGGQGSDTQYF. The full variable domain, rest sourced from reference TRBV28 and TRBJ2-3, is DVKVTQSSRYLVKRTGEKVFLECVQDMDHENMFWYRQDPGLGLRLIYFSYDVKMKEKGDIPEGYSVSREKKERFSLILESASTNQTSMYLCASSLTGGQGSDTQYFGPGTRLTVL.

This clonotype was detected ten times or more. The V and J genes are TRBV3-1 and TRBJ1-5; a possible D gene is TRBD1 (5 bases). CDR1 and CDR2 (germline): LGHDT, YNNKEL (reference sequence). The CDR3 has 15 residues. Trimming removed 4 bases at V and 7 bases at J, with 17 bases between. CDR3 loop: CASSRGGPGGQPQHF. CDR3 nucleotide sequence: TGTGCCAGCAGCCGGGGGGGACCGGGTGGCCAGCCCCAGCATTTT. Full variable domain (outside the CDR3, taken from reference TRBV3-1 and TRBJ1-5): DTAVSQTPKYLVTQMGNDKSIKCEQNLGHDTMYWYKQDSKKFLKIMFSYNNKELIINETVPNRFSPKSPDKAHLNLHINSLELGDSAVYFCASSRGGPGGQPQHFGDGTRLSIL.

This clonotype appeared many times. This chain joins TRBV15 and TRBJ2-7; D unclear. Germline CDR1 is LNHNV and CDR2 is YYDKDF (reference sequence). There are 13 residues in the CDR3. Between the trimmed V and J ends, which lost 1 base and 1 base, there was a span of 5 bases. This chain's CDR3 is CATSRAGSYEQYF. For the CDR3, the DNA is TGTGCCACCAGCAGAGCTGGGTCCTACGAGCAGTACTTC.

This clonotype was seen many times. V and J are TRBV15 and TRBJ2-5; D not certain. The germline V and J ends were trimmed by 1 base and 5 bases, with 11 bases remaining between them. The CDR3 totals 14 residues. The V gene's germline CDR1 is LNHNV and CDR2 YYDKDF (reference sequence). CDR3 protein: CATSRAGRQETQYF. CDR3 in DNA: TGTGCCACCAGCAGAGCTGGTCGGCAGGAGACCCAGTACTTC.